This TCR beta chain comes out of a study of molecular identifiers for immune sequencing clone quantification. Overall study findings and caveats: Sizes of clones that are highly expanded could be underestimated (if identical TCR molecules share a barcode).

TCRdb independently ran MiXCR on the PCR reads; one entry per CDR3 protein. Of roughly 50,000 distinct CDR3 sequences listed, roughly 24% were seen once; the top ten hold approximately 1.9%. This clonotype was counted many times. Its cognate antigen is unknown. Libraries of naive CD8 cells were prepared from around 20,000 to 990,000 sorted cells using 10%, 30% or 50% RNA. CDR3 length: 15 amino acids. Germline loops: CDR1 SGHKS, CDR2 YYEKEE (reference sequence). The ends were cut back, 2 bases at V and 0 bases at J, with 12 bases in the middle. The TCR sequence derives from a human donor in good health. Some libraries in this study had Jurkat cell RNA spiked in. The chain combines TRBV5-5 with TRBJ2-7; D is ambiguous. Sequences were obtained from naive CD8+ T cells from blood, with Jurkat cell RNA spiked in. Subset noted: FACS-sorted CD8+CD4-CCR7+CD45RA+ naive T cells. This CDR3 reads CASSLPPSASYEQYF. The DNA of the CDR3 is TGTGCCAGCAGCTTACCCCCGTCAGCCTCCTACGAGCAGTACTTC.